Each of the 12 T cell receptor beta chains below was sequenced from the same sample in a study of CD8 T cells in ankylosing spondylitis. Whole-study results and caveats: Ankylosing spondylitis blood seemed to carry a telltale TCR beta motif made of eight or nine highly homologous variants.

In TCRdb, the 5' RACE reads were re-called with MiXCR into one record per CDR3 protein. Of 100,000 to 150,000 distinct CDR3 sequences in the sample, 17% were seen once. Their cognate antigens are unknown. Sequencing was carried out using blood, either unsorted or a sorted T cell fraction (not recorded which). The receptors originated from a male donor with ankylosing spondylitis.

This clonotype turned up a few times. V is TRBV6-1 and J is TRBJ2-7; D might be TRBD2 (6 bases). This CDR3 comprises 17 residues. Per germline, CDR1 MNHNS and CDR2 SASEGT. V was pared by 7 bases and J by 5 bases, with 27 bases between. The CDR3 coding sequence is TGTGCCAGCACCCCCTCCCCCGCGGTACTAGCAGTCAACGAGCAGTACTTC. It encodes CASTPSPAVLAVNEQYF.

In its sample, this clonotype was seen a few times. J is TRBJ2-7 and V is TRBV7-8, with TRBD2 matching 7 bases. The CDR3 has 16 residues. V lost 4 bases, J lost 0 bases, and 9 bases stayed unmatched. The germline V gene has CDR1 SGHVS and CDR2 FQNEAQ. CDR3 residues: CASSSVAGFNSYEQYF. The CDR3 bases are TGTGCCAGCAGCTCCGTAGCGGGTTTCAACTCCTACGAGCAGTACTTC.

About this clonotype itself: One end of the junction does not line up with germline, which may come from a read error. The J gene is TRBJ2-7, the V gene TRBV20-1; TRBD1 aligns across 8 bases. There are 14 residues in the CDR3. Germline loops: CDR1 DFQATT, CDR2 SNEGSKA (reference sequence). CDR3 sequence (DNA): TGCAGTGCTAGAGATAGGGACAGGACCTACGAGCAGTGCTTC. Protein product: CSARDRDRTYEQCF.

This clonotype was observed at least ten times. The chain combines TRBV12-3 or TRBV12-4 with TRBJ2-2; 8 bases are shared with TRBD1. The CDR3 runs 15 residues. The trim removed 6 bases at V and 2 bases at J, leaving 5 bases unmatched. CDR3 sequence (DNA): TGTGCCAGCAGAGAAACAGGGGGAAACACCGGGGAGCTGTTTTTT. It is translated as CASRETGGNTGELFF.

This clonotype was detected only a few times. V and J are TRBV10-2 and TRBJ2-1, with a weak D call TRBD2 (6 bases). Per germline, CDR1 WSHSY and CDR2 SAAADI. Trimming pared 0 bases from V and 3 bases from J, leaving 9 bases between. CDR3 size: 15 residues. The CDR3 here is CASSESYGSYNEQFF. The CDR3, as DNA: TGCGCCAGCAGTGAGTCTTACGGGAGCTACAATGAGCAGTTCTTC.

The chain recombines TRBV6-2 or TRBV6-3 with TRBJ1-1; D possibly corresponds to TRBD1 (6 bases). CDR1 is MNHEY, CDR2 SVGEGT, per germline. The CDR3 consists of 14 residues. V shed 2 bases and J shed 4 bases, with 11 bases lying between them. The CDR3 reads CASSYGTPATEAFF. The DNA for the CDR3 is TGTGCCAGCAGTTACGGGACACCCGCCACTGAAGCTTTCTTT.

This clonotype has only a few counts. The CDR3 sequence is CASNPERPAQETQYF. As DNA, the CDR3 is TGCGCCAGCAACCCGGAGAGGCCGGCCCAGGAGACCCAGTACTTC. The chain joins TRBV5-1 to TRBJ2-5; D not certain. This CDR3 region has 15 residues. CDR1 and CDR2 from the germline V gene are SGHRS and YFSETQ. Trimming pared 6 bases from V and 5 bases from J, leaving 20 bases between.

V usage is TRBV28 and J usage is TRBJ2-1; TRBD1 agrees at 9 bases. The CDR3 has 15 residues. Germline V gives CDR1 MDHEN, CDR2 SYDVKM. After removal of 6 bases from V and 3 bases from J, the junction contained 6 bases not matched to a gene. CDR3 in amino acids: CASSRRDRVYNEQFF. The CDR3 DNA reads TGTGCCAGCAGCCGCCGGGACAGGGTCTACAATGAGCAGTTCTTC.

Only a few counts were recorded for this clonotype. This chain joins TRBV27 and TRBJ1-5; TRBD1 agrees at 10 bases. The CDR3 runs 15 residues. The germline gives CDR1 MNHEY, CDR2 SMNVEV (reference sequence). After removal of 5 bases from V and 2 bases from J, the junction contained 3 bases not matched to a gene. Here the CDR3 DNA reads TGTGCCAGCAGTCCAGGGACAGGGGGCAATCAGCCCCAGCATTTT. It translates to CASSPGTGGNQPQHF.

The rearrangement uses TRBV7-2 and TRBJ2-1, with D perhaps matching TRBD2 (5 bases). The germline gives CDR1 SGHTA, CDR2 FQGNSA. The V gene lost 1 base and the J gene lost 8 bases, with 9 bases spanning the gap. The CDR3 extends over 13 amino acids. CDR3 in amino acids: CASSLGEWDEQFF. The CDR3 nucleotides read TGTGCCAGCAGCTTAGGGGAGTGGGATGAGCAGTTCTTC.

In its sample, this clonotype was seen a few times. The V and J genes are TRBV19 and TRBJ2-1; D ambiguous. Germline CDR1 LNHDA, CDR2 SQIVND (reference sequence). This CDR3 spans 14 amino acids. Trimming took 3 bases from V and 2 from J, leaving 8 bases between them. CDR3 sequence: CASSILGTYNEQFF. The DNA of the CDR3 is TGTGCCAGTAGTATTTTAGGAACCTACAATGAGCAGTTCTTC.

The CDR3 bases are TGCAGTGCTAGCGACAATTATCGCAATCAGCCCCAGCATTTT. Its translation: CSASDNYRNQPQHF. V gene TRBV20-1 combines with J gene TRBJ1-5; D unclear. Looked up from germline, CDR1 is DFQATT and CDR2 is SNEGSKA (reference sequence). The CDR3 contains 14 residues. The V end lost 3 bases, the J end lost 2 bases, and 11 bases lay between the germline ends.